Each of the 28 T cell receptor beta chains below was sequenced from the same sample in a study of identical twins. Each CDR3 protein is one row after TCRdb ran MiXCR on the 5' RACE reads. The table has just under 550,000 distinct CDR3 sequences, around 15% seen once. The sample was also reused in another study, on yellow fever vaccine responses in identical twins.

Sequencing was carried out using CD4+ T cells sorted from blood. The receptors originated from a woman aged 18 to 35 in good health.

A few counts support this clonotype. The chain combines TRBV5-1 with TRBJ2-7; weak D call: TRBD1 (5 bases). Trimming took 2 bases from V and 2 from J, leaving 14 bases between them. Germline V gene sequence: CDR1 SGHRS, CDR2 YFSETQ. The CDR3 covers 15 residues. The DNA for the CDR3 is TGCGCCAGCAGCTTAGGGGTCCTCGATCCCTACGAGCAGTACTTC. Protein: CASSLGVLDPYEQYF. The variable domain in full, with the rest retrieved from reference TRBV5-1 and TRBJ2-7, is KAGVTQTPRYLIKTRGQQVTLSCSPISGHRSVSWYQQTPGQGLQFLFEYFSETQRNKGNFPGRFSGRQFSNSRSEMNVSTLELGDSALYLCASSLGVLDPYEQYFGPGTRLTVT.

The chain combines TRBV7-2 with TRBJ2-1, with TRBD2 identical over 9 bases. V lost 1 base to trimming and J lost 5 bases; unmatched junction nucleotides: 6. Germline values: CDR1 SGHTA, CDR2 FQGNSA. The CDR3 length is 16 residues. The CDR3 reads CASSLDGSGGHNEQFF. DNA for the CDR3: TGTGCCAGCAGCTTAGATGGTAGCGGGGGACACAATGAGCAGTTCTTC.

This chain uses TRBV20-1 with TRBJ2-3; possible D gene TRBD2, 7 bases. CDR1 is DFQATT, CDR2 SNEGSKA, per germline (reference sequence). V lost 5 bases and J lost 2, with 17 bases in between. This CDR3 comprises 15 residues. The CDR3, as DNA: TGCAGTGCTCAGGGGAGGGACGGCGACACAGATACGCAGTATTTT. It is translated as CSAQGRDGDTDTQYF.

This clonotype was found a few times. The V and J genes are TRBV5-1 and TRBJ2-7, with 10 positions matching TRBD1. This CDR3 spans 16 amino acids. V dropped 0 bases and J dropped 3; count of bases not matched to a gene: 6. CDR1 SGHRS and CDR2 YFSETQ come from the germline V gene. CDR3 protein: CASSLAGQGPYYEQYV. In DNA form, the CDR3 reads TGCGCCAGCAGCTTGGCGGGACAGGGGCCCTACTACGAGCAGTACGTC.

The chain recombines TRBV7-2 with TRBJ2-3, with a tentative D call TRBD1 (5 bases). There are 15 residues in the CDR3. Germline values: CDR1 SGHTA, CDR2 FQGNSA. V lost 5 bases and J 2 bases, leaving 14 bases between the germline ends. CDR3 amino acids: CASSATGHNTDTQYF. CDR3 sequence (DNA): TGTGCCAGCAGCGCGACCGGACACAACACAGATACGCAGTATTTT.

The CDR3 spells CASSLPLGGSTDTQYF. CDR3 DNA: TGCGCCAGCAGCTTGCCCCTCGGGGGCAGCACAGATACGCAGTATTTT. The chain combines TRBV5-1 with TRBJ2-3, with D possibly being TRBD1 or TRBD2 (6 bases each). This CDR3 comprises 16 residues. Between the trimmed V and J ends, which lost 1 base and 0 bases, there was a span of 12 bases. Germline values: CDR1 SGHRS, CDR2 YFSETQ.

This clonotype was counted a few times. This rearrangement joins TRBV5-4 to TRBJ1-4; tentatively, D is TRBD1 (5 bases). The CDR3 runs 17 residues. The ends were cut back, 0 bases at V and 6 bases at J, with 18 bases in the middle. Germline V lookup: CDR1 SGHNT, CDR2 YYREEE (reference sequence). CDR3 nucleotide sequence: TGTGCCAGCAGCTTGGCGGGTAGCGGGACCGGGGATGAAAAACTGTTTTTT. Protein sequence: CASSLAGSGTGDEKLFF.

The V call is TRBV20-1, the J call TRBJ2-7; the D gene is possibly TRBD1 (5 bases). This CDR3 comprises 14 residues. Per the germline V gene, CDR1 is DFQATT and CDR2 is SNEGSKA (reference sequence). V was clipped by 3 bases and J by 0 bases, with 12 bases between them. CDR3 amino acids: CSASISTDSYEQYV. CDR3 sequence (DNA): TGCAGTGCTAGTATCTCGACAGACTCCTACGAGCAGTACGTC.

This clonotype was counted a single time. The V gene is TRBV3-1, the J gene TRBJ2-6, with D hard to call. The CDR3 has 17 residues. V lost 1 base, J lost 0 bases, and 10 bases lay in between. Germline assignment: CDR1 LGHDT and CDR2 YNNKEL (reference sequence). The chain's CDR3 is CASSQVKVPSGANVLTF. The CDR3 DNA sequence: TGTGCCAGCAGCCAAGTAAAGGTCCCCTCTGGGGCCAACGTCCTGACTTTC.

CDR3: CASSSRGQANEKLFF. CDR3 coding DNA: TGCGCCAGCAGCTCCCGGGGACAGGCTAATGAAAAACTGTTTTTT. The rearrangement links TRBV5-1 to TRBJ1-4; 8 positions match TRBD1. The germline V gene has CDR1 SGHRS and CDR2 YFSETQ. The CDR3 totals 15 residues. V lost 3 bases and J lost 3; bases outside the gene matches: 4.

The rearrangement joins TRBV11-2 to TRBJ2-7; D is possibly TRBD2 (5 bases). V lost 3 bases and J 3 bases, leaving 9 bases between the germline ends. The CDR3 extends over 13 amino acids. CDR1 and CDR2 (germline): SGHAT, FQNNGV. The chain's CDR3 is CASSFERDYEQYV. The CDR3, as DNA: TGTGCCAGCAGCTTCGAACGGGACTACGAGCAGTACGTC.

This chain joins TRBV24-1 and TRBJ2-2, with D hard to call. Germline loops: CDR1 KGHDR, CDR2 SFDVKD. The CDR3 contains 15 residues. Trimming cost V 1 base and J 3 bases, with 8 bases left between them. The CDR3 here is CATSDFGPDTGELFF. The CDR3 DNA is TGTGCCACCAGTGATTTTGGTCCAGACACCGGGGAGCTGTTTTTT.

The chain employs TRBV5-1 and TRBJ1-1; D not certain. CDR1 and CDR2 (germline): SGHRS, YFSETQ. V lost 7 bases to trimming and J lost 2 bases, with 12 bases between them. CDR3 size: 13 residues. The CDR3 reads CASEGGGNTEAFF. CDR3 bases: TGCGCCAGCGAGGGTGGAGGAAACACTGAAGCTTTCTTT.

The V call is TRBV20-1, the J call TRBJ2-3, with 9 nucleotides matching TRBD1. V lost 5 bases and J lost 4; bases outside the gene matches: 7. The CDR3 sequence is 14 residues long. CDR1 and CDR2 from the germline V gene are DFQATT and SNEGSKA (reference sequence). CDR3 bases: TGCAGTGCTTCCGACAGGGGGGGCCCAGATACGCAGTATTTT. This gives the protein CSASDRGGPDTQYF.

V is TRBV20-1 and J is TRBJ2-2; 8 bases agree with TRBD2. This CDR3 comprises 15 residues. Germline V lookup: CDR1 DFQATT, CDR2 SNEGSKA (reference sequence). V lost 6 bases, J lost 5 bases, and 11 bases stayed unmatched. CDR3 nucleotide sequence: TGCAGTGCCAGAATAGCGGGGAAGGGAACCGGGGAGCTGTTTTTT. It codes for CSARIAGKGTGELFF.

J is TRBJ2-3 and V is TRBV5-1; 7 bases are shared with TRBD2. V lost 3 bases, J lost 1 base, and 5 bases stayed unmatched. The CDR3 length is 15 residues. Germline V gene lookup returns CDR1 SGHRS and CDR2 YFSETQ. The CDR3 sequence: CASSSSGRGTDTQYF. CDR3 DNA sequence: TGCGCCAGCAGCTCTAGCGGAAGGGGCACAGATACGCAGTATTTT.

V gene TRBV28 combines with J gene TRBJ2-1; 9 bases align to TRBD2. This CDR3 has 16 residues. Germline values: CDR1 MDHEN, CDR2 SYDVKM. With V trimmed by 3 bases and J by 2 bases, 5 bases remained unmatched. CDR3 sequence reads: CASSFLAGVAYNEQFF. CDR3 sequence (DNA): TGTGCCAGCAGTTTTTTAGCGGGAGTAGCCTACAATGAGCAGTTCTTC. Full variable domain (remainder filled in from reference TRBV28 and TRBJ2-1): DVKVTQSSRYLVKRTGEKVFLECVQDMDHENMFWYRQDPGLGLRLIYFSYDVKMKEKGDIPEGYSVSREKKERFSLILESASTNQTSMYLCASSFLAGVAYNEQFFGPGTRLTVL.

CDR3 residues: CASSYRGGSEETQYF. CDR3 DNA: TGTGCCAGCAGTTACCGCGGGGGCTCCGAAGAGACCCAGTACTTC. The rearrangement joins TRBV6-5 to TRBJ2-5; weak D call: TRBD2 (7 bases). Germline assignment: CDR1 MNHEY and CDR2 SVGAGI. The CDR3 loop spans 15 amino acids. The V and J ends lost 2 bases and 3 bases respectively, with 13 bases between them.

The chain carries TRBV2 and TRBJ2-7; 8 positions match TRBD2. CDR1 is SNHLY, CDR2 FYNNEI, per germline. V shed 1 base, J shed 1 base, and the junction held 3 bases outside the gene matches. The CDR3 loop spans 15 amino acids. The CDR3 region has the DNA TGTGCCAGCAGTGAAGACGGACTAGCATCCTACGAGCAGTACTTC. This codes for CASSEDGLASYEQYF.

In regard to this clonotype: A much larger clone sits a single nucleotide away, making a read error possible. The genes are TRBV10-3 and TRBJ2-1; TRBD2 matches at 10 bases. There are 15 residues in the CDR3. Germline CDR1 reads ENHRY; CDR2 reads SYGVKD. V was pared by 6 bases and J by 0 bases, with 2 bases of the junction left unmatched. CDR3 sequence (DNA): TGTGCCATCAGCTCTAGCGGGAGCTCCTACAATGAGCAGTTCTTC. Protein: CAISSSGSSYNEQFF.

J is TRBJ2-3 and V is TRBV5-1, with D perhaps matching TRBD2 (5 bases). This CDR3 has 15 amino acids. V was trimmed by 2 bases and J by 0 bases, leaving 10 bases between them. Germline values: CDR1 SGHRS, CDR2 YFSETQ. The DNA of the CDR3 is TGCGCCAGCAGCTTCAAAGCGGCTAGCACAGATACGCAGTATTTT. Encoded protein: CASSFKAASTDTQYF. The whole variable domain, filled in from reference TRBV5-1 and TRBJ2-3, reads KAGVTQTPRYLIKTRGQQVTLSCSPISGHRSVSWYQQTPGQGLQFLFEYFSETQRNKGNFPGRFSGRQFSNSRSEMNVSTLELGDSALYLCASSFKAASTDTQYFGPGTRLTVL.

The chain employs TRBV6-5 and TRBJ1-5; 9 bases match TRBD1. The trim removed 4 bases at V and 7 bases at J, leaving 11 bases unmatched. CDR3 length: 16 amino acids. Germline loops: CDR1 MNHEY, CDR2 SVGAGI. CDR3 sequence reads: CASSSSGTGMRQPQHF. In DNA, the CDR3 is TGTGCCAGCAGTTCGTCCGGGACAGGGATGCGGCAGCCCCAGCATTTT.

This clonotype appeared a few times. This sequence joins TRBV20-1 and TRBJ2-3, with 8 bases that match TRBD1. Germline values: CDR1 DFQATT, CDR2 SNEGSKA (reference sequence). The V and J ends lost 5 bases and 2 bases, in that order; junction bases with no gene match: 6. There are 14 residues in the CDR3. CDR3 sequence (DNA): TGCAGTGCTCCTGACAGGGGACCCACAGATACGCAGTATTTT. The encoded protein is CSAPDRGPTDTQYF.

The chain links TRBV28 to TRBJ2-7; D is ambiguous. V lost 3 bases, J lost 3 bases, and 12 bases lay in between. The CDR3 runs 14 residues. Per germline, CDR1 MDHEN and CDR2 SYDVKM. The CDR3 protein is CASSLVLLHYEQYV. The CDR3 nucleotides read TGTGCCAGCAGTTTGGTCCTCCTCCACTACGAGCAGTACGTC.

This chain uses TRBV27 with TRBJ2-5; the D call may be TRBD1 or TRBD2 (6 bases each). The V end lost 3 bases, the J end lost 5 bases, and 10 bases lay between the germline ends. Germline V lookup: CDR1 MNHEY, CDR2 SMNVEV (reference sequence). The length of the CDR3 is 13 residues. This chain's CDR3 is CASSFRRGETQYF. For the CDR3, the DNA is TGTGCCAGCAGTTTTAGGAGGGGGGAGACCCAGTACTTC.

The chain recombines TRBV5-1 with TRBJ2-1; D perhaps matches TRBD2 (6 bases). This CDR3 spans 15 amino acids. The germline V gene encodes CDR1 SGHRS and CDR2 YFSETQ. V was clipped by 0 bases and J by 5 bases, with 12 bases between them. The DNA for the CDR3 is TGCGCCAGCAGCTTGGTGGTAGCGGACCACAATGAGCAGTTCTTC. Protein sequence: CASSLVVADHNEQFF.

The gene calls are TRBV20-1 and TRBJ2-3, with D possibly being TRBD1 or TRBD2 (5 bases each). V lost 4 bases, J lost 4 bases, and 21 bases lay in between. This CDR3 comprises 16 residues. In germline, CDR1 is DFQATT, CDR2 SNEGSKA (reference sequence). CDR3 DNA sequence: TGCAGTGCTATGCGGGCTGGGACGACATGGGCAGATACGCAGTATTTT. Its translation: CSAMRAGTTWADTQYF.

DNA for the CDR3: TGTGCCAGCAGCCCTCAGTGGGCTGAAAAACTGTTTTTT. Encoded protein: CASSPQWAEKLFF. The chain uses TRBV5-6 and TRBJ1-4; D not certain. CDR1 is SGHDT, CDR2 YYEEEE, per germline. This CDR3 has 13 amino acids. V was clipped by 4 bases and J by 7 bases, with 11 bases between them.